The 28 T cell receptor beta chains reported below all come from one sample, sequenced in a study of cytomegalovirus exposure and HLA in healthy donors. The PCR employed 60 Vbeta primers together with 13 Jbeta primers. Clones were read by immunoSEQ multiplex PCR, and TCRdb kept only the in-frame ones, dropping some. The repertoire table contains about 55,000 clones. Sequenced input: PBMCs. The source is a man in his forties or fifties in good health and CMV-seropositive.

The chain couples TRBV2 to TRBJ2-7; TRBD2 agrees at 7 bases. Per germline, CDR1 SNHLY and CDR2 FYNNEI. The CDR3 contains 13 residues. Germline trimming cut 6 bases from V and 1 base from J; bases unmatched to any gene: 3. CDR3: CASRLAASYEQYF. The CDR3 DNA reads TGTGCCAGCAGGCTAGCGGCATCCTACGAGCAGTACTTC.

The chain links TRBV4-1 to TRBJ2-2; weak D call: TRBD2 (5 bases). Trimming took off 0 bases at V and 6 bases at J, with 14 bases between the two ends. Looked up from germline, CDR1 is MGHRA and CDR2 is YSYEKL. CDR3 length equals 16 residues. CDR3 in amino acids: CASSQESTTRSGELFF. The CDR3 nucleotides read TGCGCCAGCAGCCAAGAATCAACTACTAGGTCCGGGGAGCTGTTTTTT.

The chain couples TRBV5-1 to TRBJ2-5; 12 bases are a match to TRBD2. With 0 bases clipped from V and 3 bases from J, the junction kept 6 bases outside the gene matches. The CDR3 is made up of 17 amino acids. From germline, CDR1 is SGHRS and CDR2 YFSETQ. CDR3 region: CASSLGDLAGGKETQYF. CDR3 DNA: TGCGCCAGCAGCTTGGGGGATCTAGCGGGGGGGAAAGAGACCCAGTACTTC. The full variable domain, completed using reference TRBV5-1 and TRBJ2-5, is KAGVTQTPRYLIKTRGQQVTLSCSPISGHRSVSWYQQTPGQGLQFLFEYFSETQRNKGNFPGRFSGRQFSNSRSEMNVSTLELGDSALYLCASSLGDLAGGKETQYFGPGTRLLVL.

The DNA for the CDR3 is TGTGCCAGTAGTTCCTGGGGAGGGCAGGTGACCGGGGAGCTGTTTTTT. Translated, it gives CASSSWGGQVTGELFF. The chain recombines TRBV19 with TRBJ2-2, with 7 bases that match TRBD2. There are 16 residues in the CDR3. Germline V CDR1 and CDR2: LNHDA, SQIVND (reference sequence). The V gene end was trimmed by 5 bases and the J gene end by 5 bases; junction bases not matched to a gene: 11.

The genes are TRBV30 and TRBJ1-5; 9 bases align to TRBD1. Trimming cost V 2 bases and J 4 bases; bases outside gene matches: 6. Germline CDR1 and CDR2: GTSNPN and SVGIG (reference sequence). The CDR3 is made up of 15 amino acids. CDR3 nucleotides: TGTGCCTGGAGTCTGTCCGGGACAGGGAATCAGCCCCAGCATTTT. This translates into CAWSLSGTGNQPQHF.

V is TRBV9 and J is TRBJ2-1; D call uncertain. Germline values: CDR1 SGDLS, CDR2 YYNGEE. The CDR3 covers 9 residues. Trimming pared 8 bases from V and 5 bases from J, leaving 2 bases between. The CDR3 loop is CASNNEQFF. CDR3 sequence (DNA): TGTGCCAGTAACAATGAGCAGTTCTTC. Based on the CDR3 plus reference TRBV9 and TRBJ2-1, the full variable domain is DSGVTQTPKHLITATGQRVTLRCSPRSGDLSVYWYQQSLDQGLQFLIQYYNGEERAKGNILERFSAQQFPDLHSELNLSSLELGDSALYFCASNNEQFFGPGTRLTVL.

The rearrangement joins TRBV5-1 to TRBJ2-2, with TRBD1 matching 8 bases. Germline-derived CDR1 and CDR2 are SGHRS and YFSETQ. The J segment lost 3 bases and the V segment lost 4 bases, leaving 5 bases of the junction unmatched. The CDR3 extends over 15 amino acids. CDR3 sequence: CASSSRGLDTGELFF. The CDR3 coding sequence is TGCGCCAGCAGCAGCAGGGGGCTGGACACCGGGGAGCTGTTTTTT.

The V gene is TRBV7-2, the J gene TRBJ2-3, with 8 bases lining up with TRBD1. Per germline, CDR1 SGHTA and CDR2 FQGNSA. V lost 5 bases, J lost 5 bases, and 3 bases stayed unmatched. The CDR3 spans 13 residues. The CDR3: CASSARGRDTQYF. The CDR3 bases are TGTGCCAGCAGCGCCAGGGGGCGAGATACGCAGTATTTT.

CDR3 sequence reads: CASSHLSEGAGYTF. The CDR3, as DNA: TGCGCCAGCAGCCACCTATCGGAGGGGGCCGGCTACACCTTC. This chain joins TRBV4-1 and TRBJ1-2, with 7 bases matching TRBD1. Germline V CDR1 and CDR2: MGHRA, YSYEKL. This CDR3 contains 14 residues. V lost 3 bases to trimming and J lost 8 bases; unmatched junction nucleotides: 9.

This sequence joins TRBV2 and TRBJ1-5; D remains unclear. Trimming removed 3 bases from V and 3 bases from J, with 12 bases in between. The CDR3 runs to 15 residues. Looked up from germline, CDR1 is SNHLY and CDR2 is FYNNEI. The CDR3 reads CASSESRLNNQPQHF. CDR3 in DNA: TGTGCCAGCAGTGAGAGTCGACTTAACAATCAGCCCCAGCATTTT.

V and J are TRBV7-2 and TRBJ1-5; 9 nucleotides align to TRBD1. The ends lost 4 bases at V and 5 bases at J; junction bases unmatched: 6. The CDR3 spans 15 residues. The germline gives CDR1 SGHTA, CDR2 FQGNSA. As DNA, the CDR3 is TGTGCCAGCAGCTCAATGACAGGGGGGCATCAGCCCCAGCATTTT. It encodes CASSSMTGGHQPQHF.

The CDR3 loop is CASTPGQDIYGYTF. The CDR3 DNA reads as TGTGCCAGCACACCGGGACAAGACATCTATGGCTACACCTTC. The gene calls are TRBV25-1 and TRBJ1-2, with D possibly being TRBD1 (6 bases). CDR1 is MGHDK, CDR2 SYGVNS, per germline. The CDR3 consists of 14 residues. Trimming removed 7 bases at V and 4 bases at J, with 16 bases between.

The chain couples TRBV6-1 to TRBJ2-2, with 7 bases lining up with TRBD1. Germline CDR1 reads MNHNS; CDR2 reads SASEGT. The CDR3 consists of 15 residues. J gave up 4 bases and V 9 bases, and 11 bases lay outside the gene matches. In nucleotides, the CDR3 is TGTGCCAGTAATCCAAGGGGGCAATCCACCGGGGAGCTGTTTTTT. This sequence encodes CASNPRGQSTGELFF.

The chain carries TRBV27 and TRBJ2-7, with D maybe TRBD1 (7 bases). V lost 4 bases to trimming and J lost 0 bases, with 16 bases between them. The CDR3 runs 16 residues. Germline V gene data show CDR1 as MNHEY and CDR2 as SMNVEV (reference sequence). The CDR3 bases are TGTGCCAGCAGTTCACCGACAGGGAGGAGCTCCTACGAGCAGTACTTC. It yields the protein CASSSPTGRSSYEQYF.

The chain combines TRBV4-1 with TRBJ2-3; 9 nucleotides agree with TRBD2. This CDR3 spans 17 amino acids. In germline, CDR1 is MGHRA, CDR2 YSYEKL. Unmatched junction bases numbered 6, after V lost 2 bases and J lost 0 bases. DNA of the CDR3: TGCGCCAGCAGCCAAAGCGCTAGCGGGGTTAGCACAGATACGCAGTATTTT. It is translated as CASSQSASGVSTDTQYF.

The V call is TRBV5-1, the J call TRBJ2-7, with 7 bases lining up with TRBD1. In germline, CDR1 is SGHRS, CDR2 YFSETQ. The V and J ends lost 4 bases and 0 bases, in that order; junction bases with no gene match: 7. This CDR3 contains 15 residues. The CDR3 bases are TGCGCCAGCAGCGCTTCCGGGACAGTCTCCTACGAGCAGTACTTC. Amino acids: CASSASGTVSYEQYF.

This rearrangement joins TRBV29-1 to TRBJ2-7; tentative D call: TRBD2 (5 bases). Looked up from germline, CDR1 is SQVTM and CDR2 is ANQGSEA. This CDR3 spans 14 amino acids. V lost 4 bases, J lost 0 bases, and 13 bases lay in between. In DNA form, the CDR3 reads TGCAGCGTTGCGGGGAGATTAAGCTCCTACGAGCAGTACTTC. Residues: CSVAGRLSSYEQYF.

V usage is TRBV7-9 and J usage is TRBJ2-7, with D perhaps matching TRBD2 (7 bases). Trimming left V 11 bases short and J 0 bases short, with 29 bases between. Germline-derived CDR1 and CDR2 are SEHNR and FQNEAQ (reference sequence). The CDR3 consists of 18 residues. This CDR3 is CAGAGASGGSSSSYEQYF. In DNA form, the CDR3 reads TGTGCCGGAGCAGGGGCTAGCGGAGGATCTTCGAGCTCCTACGAGCAGTACTTC.

This rearrangement joins TRBV27 to TRBJ1-2; TRBD1 agrees at 12 bases. J lost 8 bases, V lost 8 bases, and 9 bases had no gene match. The CDR3 is 14 amino acids. CDR1 and CDR2 (germline): MNHEY, SMNVEV (reference sequence). CDR3 nucleotide sequence: TGTGCCAGCTGCGCCGGGACAGGGGGCTGGGGCTACACCTTC. Its translation: CASCAGTGGWGYTF.

This chain connects TRBV7-9 to TRBJ1-1; 7 nucleotides align to TRBD1. Germline values: CDR1 SEHNR, CDR2 FQNEAQ (reference sequence). The V and J ends lost 1 base and 5 bases, in that order; junction bases with no gene match: 4. The CDR3 runs to 14 residues. The CDR3 loop reads CASSLGAGGTEAFF. The CDR3 DNA reads as TGTGCCAGCAGCTTAGGGGCAGGGGGGACTGAAGCTTTCTTT.

The chain uses TRBV11-2 and TRBJ2-7; TRBD1 might be the D (5 bases). Per the germline V gene, CDR1 is SGHAT and CDR2 is FQNNGV. The CDR3 is 15 residues long. V dropped 0 bases and J dropped 2 bases, with 11 bases sitting between them. The CDR3 spells CASSLDRQRTYEQYF. Here the CDR3 DNA reads TGTGCCAGCAGCTTAGATCGACAGAGGACCTACGAGCAGTACTTC.

The rearrangement links TRBV12-5 to TRBJ1-3; D possibly corresponds to TRBD1 (5 bases). Trimming removed 4 bases from V and 1 base from J, with 8 bases in between. Germline CDR1 is LGHNT and CDR2 is FRNRAP. The CDR3 extends over 14 amino acids. The CDR3 bases are TGTGCTAGTGGTTCTTCAGGGTCTGGAAACACCATATATTTT. It yields the protein CASGSSGSGNTIYF.

This chain connects TRBV6-4 to TRBJ2-3; 10 bases match TRBD2. Germline CDR1 MRHNA, CDR2 SNTAGT. The V and J ends lost 4 bases and 6 bases, in that order; junction bases with no gene match: 10. The CDR3 is made up of 16 amino acids. The CDR3 sequence: CASSASSGGTDDTQYF. The CDR3, as DNA: TGTGCCAGCAGTGCCTCTAGCGGGGGTACCGACGATACGCAGTATTTT.

The chain combines TRBV7-6 with TRBJ2-1; TRBD2 agrees at 11 bases. Germline CDR1 is SGHVS and CDR2 is FNYEAQ. This CDR3 has 15 amino acids. V was clipped by 5 bases and J by 3 bases; unmatched bases: 3. This CDR3 is CASSLGTSGYNEQFF. The CDR3 nucleotides read TGTGCCAGCAGCCTAGGGACTAGCGGCTACAATGAGCAGTTCTTC.

The V and J genes are TRBV6-5 and TRBJ2-7, with 8 nucleotides matching TRBD1. V trimming: 6 bases; J trimming: 2 bases; junction bases outside the gene matches: 6. The CDR3 is 14 residues long. From germline, CDR1 is MNHEY and CDR2 SVGAGI. For the CDR3, the DNA is TGTGCCAGCAGCTCCGACAGGGGCCCCTACGAGCAGTACTTC. Amino acids: CASSSDRGPYEQYF.

V gene TRBV6-1 combines with J gene TRBJ1-3; no firm D call. Trimming took 8 bases from V and 0 from J, leaving 8 bases between them. The CDR3 totals 13 residues. Germline V gene lookup returns CDR1 MNHNS and CDR2 SASEGT. The CDR3 nucleotides are TGTGCCAGCGGAGAACTCTCTGGAAACACCATATATTTT. This translates into CASGELSGNTIYF.

The gene calls are TRBV7-2 and TRBJ2-7; 11 bases align to TRBD1. The CDR3 runs 14 residues. V lost 3 bases to trimming and J lost 2 bases; unmatched junction nucleotides: 0. CDR1 and CDR2 (germline): SGHTA, FQGNSA. The CDR3 protein is CASSLDRGPYEQYF. CDR3 in DNA: TGTGCCAGCAGCTTGGACAGGGGGCCCTACGAGCAGTACTTC.

The chain has TRBV18 and TRBJ1-5; D might be TRBD1 (6 bases). CDR3 length equals 16 residues. V was cut by 6 bases and J by 0 bases, with 15 bases left in between. Germline CDR1 KGHSH, CDR2 LQKENI. This CDR3 is CASSPWGQGSNQPQHF. CDR3 DNA: TGTGCCAGCTCCCCATGGGGGCAGGGTAGCAATCAGCCCCAGCATTTT.